The clone carrying this TCR beta chain was counted at least ten times. TCRdb used MiXCR to call clones anew from the PCR reads. The sample lists some 26,000 clones, roughly 3.5% seen once, with under 4% in the top ten. Nobody among the patients had been given any treatment before thyroid surgery. These data originate in a study of metastatic and nonmetastatic thyroid tumors. Looked up from germline, CDR1 is DFQATT and CDR2 is SNEGSKA (reference sequence). Trimming cost V 6 bases and J 1 base; bases outside gene matches: 5. The CDR3 has 14 amino acids. V usage is TRBV20-1 and J usage is TRBJ2-7; 11 bases agree with TRBD2. The sequence was collected from a male donor with papillary thyroid cancer or a benign thyroid nodule (not recorded which). Some clones in this sample may be carry-over from other donors' samples. The sequencing sample was made of blood. The DNA of the CDR3 is TGCAGTGCCACCGGGACTAGCGGTTCCTACGAGCAGTACTTC. The encoded protein is CSATGTSGSYEQYF.